The clone carrying this T cell receptor beta chain has a handful of counts. Sample-barcoded 5' priming and a J-beta primer mix drove a second PCR of 7 to 11 cycles. One entry per CDR3 protein results from TCRdb running MiXCR on the 5' RACE reads. The sample lists about 800,000 distinct CDR3 sequences; roughly 25% were seen once. The entry originates in a study of blood T cells in healthy people across ages. The CDR3 totals 14 residues. Germline V gives CDR1 KGHSH, CDR2 LQKENI. Healthy Caucasian individuals from Russia aged roughly 6 to 90 served as donors. Each donor had around 9.8 milliliters of peripheral blood drawn. The amount of total RNA extracted per sample was at least 5.5 micrograms. These same records also appear under a second study, on T cells of mothers and their children. From that report: There were no persistent microchimeric T cell clones detected.

Sequencing was performed on blood. The chain has TRBV18 and TRBJ2-7; unclear D gene. The last part of the DNA fits TRBJ2-1 better; the J call may be wrong. The clonotype originates from a boy aged 5 to 17 in good health. CDR3 bases: TGTGCCAGCTCACCCCGGAGCCCCAACAATGAGCAGTTCTTC. This sequence encodes CASSPRSPNNEQFF.